This record covers a single TCR beta chain. Its target is unknown. The entry originates in a study of shared clonotypes between healthy human individuals. The table came from immunoSEQ multiplex PCR; TCRdb's copy has only in-frame clones and leaves some out. Found here are 2 million to 3 million clones, more than 80% of them singletons; the top ten hold 0.11% to 0.15%. General study results and limits: The low donor count limited represented genetic and exposure-history diversity.

Germline V CDR1 and CDR2: SGHVS, FNYEAQ. With 6 bases clipped from V and 8 bases from J, the junction kept 18 bases outside the gene matches. The length of the CDR3 is 19 residues. This chain joins TRBV7-6 and TRBJ2-1; 14 bases are a match to TRBD2. Sequences were obtained from naive CD4+ T cells sorted from blood. The subset denotes: CD45RA+ positively selected. The clonotype comes from a man younger than 35 in good health. CDR3 sequence (DNA): TGTGCCAGCAGTCTACTACGGGGCGAGGGGACTAGCGGGAGCCATGAGCAGTTCTTC. This translates into CASSLLRGEGTSGSHEQFF.